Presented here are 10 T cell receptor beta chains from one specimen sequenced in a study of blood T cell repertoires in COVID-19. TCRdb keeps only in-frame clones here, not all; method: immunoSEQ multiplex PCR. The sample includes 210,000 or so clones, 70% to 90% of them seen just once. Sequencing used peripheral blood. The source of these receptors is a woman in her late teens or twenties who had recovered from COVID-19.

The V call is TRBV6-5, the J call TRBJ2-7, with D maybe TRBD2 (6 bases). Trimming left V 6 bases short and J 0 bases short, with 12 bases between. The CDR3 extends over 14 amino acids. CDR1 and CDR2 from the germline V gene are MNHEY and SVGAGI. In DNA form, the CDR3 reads TGTGCCAGCAGCTGGGGGGAAGGCTCCTACGAGCAGTACTTC. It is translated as CASSWGEGSYEQYF.

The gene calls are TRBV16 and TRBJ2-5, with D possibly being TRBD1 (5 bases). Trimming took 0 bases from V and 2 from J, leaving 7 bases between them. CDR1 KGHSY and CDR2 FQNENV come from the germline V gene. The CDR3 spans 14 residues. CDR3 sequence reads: CASSQSTDQETQYF. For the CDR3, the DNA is TGTGCCAGCAGCCAATCGACAGATCAAGAGACCCAGTACTTC.

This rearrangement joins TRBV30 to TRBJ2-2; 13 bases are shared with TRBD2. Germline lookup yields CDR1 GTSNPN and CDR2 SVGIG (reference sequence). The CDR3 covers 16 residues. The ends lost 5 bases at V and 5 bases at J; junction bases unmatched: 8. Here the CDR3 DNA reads TGTGCCTGGTCCTGGACTAGCGGGAGTCTAACCGGGGAGCTGTTTTTT. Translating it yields CAWSWTSGSLTGELFF.

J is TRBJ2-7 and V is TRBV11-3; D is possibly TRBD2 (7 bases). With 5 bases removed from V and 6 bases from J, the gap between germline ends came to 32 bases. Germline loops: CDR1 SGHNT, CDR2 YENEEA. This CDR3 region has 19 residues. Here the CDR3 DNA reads TGTGCCAGCAGCCCCCCGAGGGGGGGGCAGACTAGGGAATGGTGCGAGCAGTACTTC. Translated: CASSPPRGGQTREWCEQYF.

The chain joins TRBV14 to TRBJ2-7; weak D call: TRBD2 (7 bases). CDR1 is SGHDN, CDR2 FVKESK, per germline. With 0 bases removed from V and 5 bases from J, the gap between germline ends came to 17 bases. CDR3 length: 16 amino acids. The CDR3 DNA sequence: TGTGCCAGCAGCCAAGATTGGGGGGGGGCGCGGGACGAGCAGTACTTC. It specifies CASSQDWGGARDEQYF.

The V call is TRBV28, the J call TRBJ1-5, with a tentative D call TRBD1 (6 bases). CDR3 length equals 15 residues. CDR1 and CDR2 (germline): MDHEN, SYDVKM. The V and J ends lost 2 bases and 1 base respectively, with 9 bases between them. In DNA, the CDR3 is TGTGCCAGCAGTTTACGAGGGGGAAGCAATCAGCCCCAGCATTTT. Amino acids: CASSLRGGSNQPQHF.

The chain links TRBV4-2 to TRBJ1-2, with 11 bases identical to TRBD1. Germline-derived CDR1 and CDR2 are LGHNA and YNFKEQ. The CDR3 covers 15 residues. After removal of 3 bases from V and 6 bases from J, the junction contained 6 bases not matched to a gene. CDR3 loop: CASSHPGTGGDGYTF. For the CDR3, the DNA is TGTGCCAGCAGCCACCCCGGGACAGGGGGAGATGGCTACACCTTC.

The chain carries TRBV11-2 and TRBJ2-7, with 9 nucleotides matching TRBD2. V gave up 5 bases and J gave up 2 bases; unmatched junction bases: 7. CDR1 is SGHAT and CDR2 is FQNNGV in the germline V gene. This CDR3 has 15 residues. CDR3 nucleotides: TGTGCCAGCAGCCCGGAGACTAGCGGAACCTACGAGCAGTACTTC. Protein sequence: CASSPETSGTYEQYF.

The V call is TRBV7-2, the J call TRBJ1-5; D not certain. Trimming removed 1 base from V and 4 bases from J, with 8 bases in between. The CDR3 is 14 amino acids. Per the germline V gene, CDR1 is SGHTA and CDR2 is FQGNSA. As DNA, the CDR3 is TGTGCCAGCAGCTTAGTTTACCGGAATCAGCCCCAGCATTTT. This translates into CASSLVYRNQPQHF.

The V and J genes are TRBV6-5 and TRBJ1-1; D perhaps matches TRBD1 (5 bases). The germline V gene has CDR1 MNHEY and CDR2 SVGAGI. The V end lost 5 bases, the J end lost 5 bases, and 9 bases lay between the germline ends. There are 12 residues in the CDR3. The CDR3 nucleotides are TGTGCCAGCAGTCACCGACAGACTGAAGCTTTCTTT. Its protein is CASSHRQTEAFF.